One and the same sample provided the 3 T cell receptor beta chains below, sequenced in a study of T cell changes during pregnancy in multiple sclerosis. Clones were read by immunoSEQ multiplex PCR, and TCRdb kept only the in-frame ones, dropping some. The profile covers 40,000 to 60,000 clones, with approximately 92% appearing a single time and under 0.85% taken by the ten largest. Specimen: CD4+ T cells from peripheral blood mononuclear cells, collected in the third trimester of pregnancy. These receptors were obtained from a female donor with multiple sclerosis, enrolled in a pregnancy study.

The CDR3 is CASSLAGQGTNEQFF. The CDR3 DNA reads TGTGCCAGCAGCTTGGCGGGACAGGGGACTAATGAGCAGTTCTTC. The chain uses TRBV5-4 and TRBJ2-1, with 10 bases lining up with TRBD1. The V gene's germline CDR1 is SGHNT and CDR2 YYREEE (reference sequence). V trimming: 0 bases; J trimming: 7 bases; junction bases outside the gene matches: 4. The CDR3 runs to 15 residues.

The chain employs TRBV5-4 and TRBJ1-1; tentative D call: TRBD1 (6 bases). V lost 0 bases to trimming and J lost 7 bases, with 31 bases between them. This CDR3 has 20 residues. In germline, CDR1 is SGHNT, CDR2 YYREEE (reference sequence). Here the CDR3 DNA reads TGTGCCAGCAGCTTGGGTCCCGGGCCCAAAAACTCACAGGGTTCGAGTGAAGCTTTCTTT. As protein: CASSLGPGPKNSQGSSEAFF.

DNA for the CDR3: TGTGCCAGCAGGTGGGGGGGGCAGGGGACTGAAGCTTTCTTT. Protein product: CASRWGGQGTEAFF. The chain combines TRBV28 with TRBJ1-1; a possible D gene is TRBD1 (6 bases). CDR1 and CDR2 (germline): MDHEN, SYDVKM. The CDR3 runs to 14 residues. V was shortened by 6 bases and J by 5 bases, with 16 bases between the two germline ends.